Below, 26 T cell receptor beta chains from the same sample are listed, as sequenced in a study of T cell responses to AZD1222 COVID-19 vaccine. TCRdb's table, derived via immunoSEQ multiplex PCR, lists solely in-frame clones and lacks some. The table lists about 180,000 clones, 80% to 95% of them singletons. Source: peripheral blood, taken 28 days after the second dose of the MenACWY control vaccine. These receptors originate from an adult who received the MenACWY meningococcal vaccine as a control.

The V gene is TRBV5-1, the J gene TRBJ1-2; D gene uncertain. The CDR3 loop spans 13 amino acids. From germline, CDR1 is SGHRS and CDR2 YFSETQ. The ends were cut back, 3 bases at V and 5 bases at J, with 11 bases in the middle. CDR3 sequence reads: CASSYRRSYGYTF. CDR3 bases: TGCGCCAGCAGCTATCGCAGGTCGTATGGCTACACCTTC.

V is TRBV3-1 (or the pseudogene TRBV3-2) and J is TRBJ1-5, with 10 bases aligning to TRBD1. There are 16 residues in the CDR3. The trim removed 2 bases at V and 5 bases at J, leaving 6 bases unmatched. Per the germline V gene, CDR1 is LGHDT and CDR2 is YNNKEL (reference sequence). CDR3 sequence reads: CASSQSPGTGDQPQHF. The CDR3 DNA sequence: TGTGCCAGCAGCCAAAGTCCCGGGACAGGGGATCAGCCCCAGCATTTT.

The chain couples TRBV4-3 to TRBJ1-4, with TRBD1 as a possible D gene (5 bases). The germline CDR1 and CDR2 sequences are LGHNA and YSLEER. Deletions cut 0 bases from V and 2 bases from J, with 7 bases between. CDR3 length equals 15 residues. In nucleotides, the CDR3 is TGCGCCAGCAGCCAAGAATCAGGGACTAATGAAAAACTGTTTTTT. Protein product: CASSQESGTNEKLFF.

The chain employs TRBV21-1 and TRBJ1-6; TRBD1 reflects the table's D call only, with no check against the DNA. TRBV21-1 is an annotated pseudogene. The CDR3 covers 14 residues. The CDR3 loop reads CASSKRTDNSPLHF. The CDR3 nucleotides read TGTGCCAGCAGCAAAAGGACAGATAATTCACCCCTCCACTTT.

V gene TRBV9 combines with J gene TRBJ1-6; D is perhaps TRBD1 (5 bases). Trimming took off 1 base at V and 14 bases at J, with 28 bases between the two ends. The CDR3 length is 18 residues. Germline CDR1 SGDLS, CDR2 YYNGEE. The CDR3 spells CASSVSGIGTGISRTLHF. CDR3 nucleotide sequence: TGTGCCAGCAGCGTAAGTGGAATAGGGACTGGAATTTCCAGAACCCTCCACTTT.

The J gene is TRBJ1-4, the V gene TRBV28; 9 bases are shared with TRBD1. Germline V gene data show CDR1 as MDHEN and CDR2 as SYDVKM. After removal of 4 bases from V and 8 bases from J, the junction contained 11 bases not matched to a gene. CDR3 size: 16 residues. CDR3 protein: CASSSHHRGRREKLFF. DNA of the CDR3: TGTGCCAGCAGTTCCCATCACAGGGGGCGTCGGGAAAAACTGTTTTTT.

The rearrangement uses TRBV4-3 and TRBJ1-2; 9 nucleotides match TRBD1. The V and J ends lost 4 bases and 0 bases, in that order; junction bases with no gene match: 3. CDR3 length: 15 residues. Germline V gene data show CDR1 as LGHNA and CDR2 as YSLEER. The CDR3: CASSPRTGANYGYTF. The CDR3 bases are TGCGCCAGCAGCCCGCGGACAGGGGCTAACTATGGCTACACCTTC.

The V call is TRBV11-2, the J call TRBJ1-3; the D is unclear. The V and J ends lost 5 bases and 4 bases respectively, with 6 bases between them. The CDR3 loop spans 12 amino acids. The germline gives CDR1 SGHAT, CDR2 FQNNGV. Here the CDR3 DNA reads TGTGCCAGCAGCGCTCAAGGAAACACCATATATTTT. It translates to CASSAQGNTIYF. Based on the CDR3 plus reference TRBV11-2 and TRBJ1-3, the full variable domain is EAGVAQSPRYKIIEKRQSVAFWCNPISGHATLYWYQQILGQGPKLLIQFQNNGVVDDSQLPKDRFSAERLKGVDSTLKIQPAKLEDSAVYLCASSAQGNTIYFGEGSWLTVV.

The CDR3 DNA follows: TGTGCCAGCAGTCCCGGGATGTCGAATGAGCAGTTCTTC. Its translation: CASSPGMSNEQFF. V and J are TRBV7-6 and TRBJ2-1; the D gene is possibly TRBD2 (5 bases). Per the germline V gene, CDR1 is SGHVS and CDR2 is FNYEAQ. The germline V and J ends were trimmed by 6 bases and 7 bases, with 13 bases remaining between them. The CDR3 is made up of 13 amino acids.

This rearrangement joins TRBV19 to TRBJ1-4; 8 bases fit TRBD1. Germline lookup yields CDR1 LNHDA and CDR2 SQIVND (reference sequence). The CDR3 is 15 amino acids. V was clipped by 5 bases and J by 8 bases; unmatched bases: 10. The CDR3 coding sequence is TGTGCCAGTAGTCGGATACAGGGGGAGGAAGAAAAACTGTTTTTT. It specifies CASSRIQGEEEKLFF. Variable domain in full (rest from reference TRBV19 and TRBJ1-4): DGGITQSPKYLFRKEGQNVTLSCEQNLNHDAMYWYRQDPGQGLRLIYYSQIVNDFQKGDIAEGYSVSREKKESFPLTVTSAQKNPTAFYLCASSRIQGEEEKLFFGSGTQLSVL.

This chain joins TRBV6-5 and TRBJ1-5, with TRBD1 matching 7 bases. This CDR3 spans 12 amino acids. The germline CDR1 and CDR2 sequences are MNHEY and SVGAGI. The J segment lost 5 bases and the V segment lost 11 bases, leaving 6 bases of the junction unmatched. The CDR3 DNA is TGTGCCGCGGGACAGAGATATCAGCCCCAGCATTTT. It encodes CAAGQRYQPQHF.

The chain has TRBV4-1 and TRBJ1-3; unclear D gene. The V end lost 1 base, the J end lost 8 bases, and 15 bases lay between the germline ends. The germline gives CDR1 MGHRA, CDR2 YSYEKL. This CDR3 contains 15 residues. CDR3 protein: CASSQVTNSGYTIYF. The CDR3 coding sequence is TGCGCCAGCAGCCAAGTTACGAACTCCGGGTACACCATATATTTT.

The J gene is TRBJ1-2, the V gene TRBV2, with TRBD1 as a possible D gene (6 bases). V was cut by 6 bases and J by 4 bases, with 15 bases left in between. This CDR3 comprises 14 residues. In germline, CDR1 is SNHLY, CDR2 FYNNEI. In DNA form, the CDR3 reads TGTGCCAGCAGGGATTCAGGGGATGGCTATGGCTACACCTTC. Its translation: CASRDSGDGYGYTF.

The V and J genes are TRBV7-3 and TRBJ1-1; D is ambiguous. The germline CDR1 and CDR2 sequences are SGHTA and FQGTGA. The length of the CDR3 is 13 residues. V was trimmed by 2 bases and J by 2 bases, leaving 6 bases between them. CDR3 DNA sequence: TGTGCCAGCAGCTTATCCCAAAACACTGAAGCTTTCTTT. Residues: CASSLSQNTEAFF.

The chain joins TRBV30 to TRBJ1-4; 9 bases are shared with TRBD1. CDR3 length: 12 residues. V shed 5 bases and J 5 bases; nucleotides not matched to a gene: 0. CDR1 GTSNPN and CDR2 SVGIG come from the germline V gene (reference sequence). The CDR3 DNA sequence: TGTGCCTGGGGACAGGGGAATGAAAAACTGTTTTTT. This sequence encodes CAWGQGNEKLFF.

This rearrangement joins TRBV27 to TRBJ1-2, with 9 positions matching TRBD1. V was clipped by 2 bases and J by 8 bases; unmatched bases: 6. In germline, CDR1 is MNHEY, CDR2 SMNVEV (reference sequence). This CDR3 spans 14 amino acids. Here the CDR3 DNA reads TGTGCCAGCAGTTTAAAAGGGACAGGGCAAGGCTACACCTTC. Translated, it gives CASSLKGTGQGYTF.

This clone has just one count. As DNA, the CDR3 is TGCGCCAGCAGCCAAGAATCCACGGGACTAGCGGGGGGGCTGGAGACGCAGTATTTT. Translated, it gives CASSQESTGLAGGLETQYF. V is TRBV4-3 and J is TRBJ2-3; 16 positions match TRBD2. With V trimmed by 0 bases and J by 9 bases, 12 bases remained unmatched. The CDR3 loop spans 19 amino acids. In germline, CDR1 is LGHNA, CDR2 YSLEER.

CDR3 sequence: CASSYNSGGAKDEQYF. The CDR3 nucleotides read TGCGCCAGCAGCTATAATAGCGGGGGGGCCAAGGACGAGCAGTACTTC. The J gene is TRBJ2-7, the V gene TRBV5-1; 11 nucleotides align to TRBD2. This CDR3 spans 16 amino acids. Losses at the gene ends were 3 bases for V and 5 bases for J; bases not matched to a gene: 10. Germline V gene sequence: CDR1 SGHRS, CDR2 YFSETQ.

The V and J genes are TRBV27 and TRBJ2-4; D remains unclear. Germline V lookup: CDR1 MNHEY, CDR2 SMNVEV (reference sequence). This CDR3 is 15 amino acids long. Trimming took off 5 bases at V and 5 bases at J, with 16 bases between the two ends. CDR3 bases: TGTGCCAGCAGTACTATAGGGCGGAATCAAAACATTCAGTACTTC. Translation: CASSTIGRNQNIQYF.

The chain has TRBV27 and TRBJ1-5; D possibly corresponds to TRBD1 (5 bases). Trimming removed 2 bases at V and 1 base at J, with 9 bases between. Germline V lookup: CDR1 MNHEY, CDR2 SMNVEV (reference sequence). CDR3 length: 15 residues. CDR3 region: CASSLRAGSNQPQHF. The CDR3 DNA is TGTGCCAGCAGTTTACGGGCAGGGAGCAATCAGCCCCAGCATTTT.

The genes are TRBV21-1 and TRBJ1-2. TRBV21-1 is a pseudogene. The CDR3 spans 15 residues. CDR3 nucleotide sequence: TGTGCCAGCAGCAAAGGTGGGGGGGGTAGCTATGGCTACACCTTC. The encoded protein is CASSKGGGGSYGYTF.

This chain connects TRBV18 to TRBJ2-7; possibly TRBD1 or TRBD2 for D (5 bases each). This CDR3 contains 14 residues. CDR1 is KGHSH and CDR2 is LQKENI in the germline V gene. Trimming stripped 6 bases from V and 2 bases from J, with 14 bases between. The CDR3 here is CASSYGAQTYEQYF. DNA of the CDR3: TGTGCCAGCTCCTACGGGGCACAAACCTACGAGCAGTACTTC.

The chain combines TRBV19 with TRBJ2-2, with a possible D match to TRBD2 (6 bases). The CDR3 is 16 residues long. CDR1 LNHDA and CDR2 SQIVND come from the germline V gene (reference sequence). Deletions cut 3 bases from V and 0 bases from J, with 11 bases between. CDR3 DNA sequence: TGTGCCAGTAGTATCGGGCTAGCGCCGAACACCGGGGAGCTGTTTTTT. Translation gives CASSIGLAPNTGELFF. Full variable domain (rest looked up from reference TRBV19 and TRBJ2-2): DGGITQSPKYLFRKEGQNVTLSCEQNLNHDAMYWYRQDPGQGLRLIYYSQIVNDFQKGDIAEGYSVSREKKESFPLTVTSAQKNPTAFYLCASSIGLAPNTGELFFGEGSRLTVL.

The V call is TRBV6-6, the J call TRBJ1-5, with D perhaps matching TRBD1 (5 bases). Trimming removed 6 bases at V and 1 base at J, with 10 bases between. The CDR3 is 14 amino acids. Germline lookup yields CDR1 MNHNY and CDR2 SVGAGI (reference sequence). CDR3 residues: CASSDSLSNQPQHF. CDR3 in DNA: TGTGCCAGCAGCGACAGTTTAAGCAATCAGCCCCAGCATTTT.

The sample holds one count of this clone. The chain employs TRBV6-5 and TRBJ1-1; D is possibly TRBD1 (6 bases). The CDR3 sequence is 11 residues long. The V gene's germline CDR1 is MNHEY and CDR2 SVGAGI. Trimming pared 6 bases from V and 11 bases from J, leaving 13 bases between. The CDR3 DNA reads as TGTGCCAGCAGCAAACAGGGTAGTGCTTTCTTT. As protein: CASSKQGSAFF.

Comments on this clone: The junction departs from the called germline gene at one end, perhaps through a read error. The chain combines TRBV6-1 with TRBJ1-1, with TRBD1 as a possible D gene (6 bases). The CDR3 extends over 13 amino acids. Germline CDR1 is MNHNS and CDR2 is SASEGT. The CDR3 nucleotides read TGTGCCAGCAGTGAGGGTTGGGACACAGAAGCTTTCTTT. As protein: CASSEGWDTEAFF.